Following are 26 T cell receptor beta chains from one sample sequenced in a study of T-cell reconstitution after alpha-beta-depleted transplantation in children. During its preparation, the TCRbeta library received unique molecular identifiers. TCRdb called the PCR reads again in MiXCR, with one record for every CDR3 protein. The sample includes fewer than 550,000 distinct CDR3 sequences, roughly 10% seen only once; the top ten take approximately 14%. The source was PBMCs, mostly from graft donor cells, collected 180 days after TCRalphabeta/CD19-depleted stem cell transplant. These TCRs come from a female patient between 2 and 15 years old who had a stem cell transplant for aplastic anemia, so the T cells may come from the graft donor.

V gene TRBV18 combines with J gene TRBJ1-6; no clear D. Germline V gene lookup returns CDR1 KGHSH and CDR2 LQKENI. This CDR3 is built from 15 residues. Trimming took 2 bases from V and 8 from J, leaving 13 bases between them. The CDR3 region has the DNA TGTGCCAGCTCACCATTCCCGGGCCTAGATTCACCCCTCCACTTT. Its protein product is CASSPFPGLDSPLHF. The whole variable domain, remainder taken from reference TRBV18 and TRBJ1-6, is NAGVMQNPRHLVRRRGQEARLRCSPMKGHSHVYWYRQLPEEGLKFMVYLQKENIIDESGMPKERFSAEFPKEGPSILRIQQVVRGDSAAYFCASSPFPGLDSPLHFGNGTRLTVT.

This clonotype showed up many times. The chain recombines TRBV7-2 with TRBJ2-3; 10 bases are a match to TRBD2. In germline, CDR1 is SGHTA, CDR2 FQGNSA. The CDR3 is 16 residues long. Losses at the gene ends were 1 base for V and 5 bases for J; bases not matched to a gene: 6. The CDR3 sequence: CASSLGSASGRDTQYF. DNA for the CDR3: TGTGCCAGCAGCTTAGGAAGCGCTAGCGGGAGAGATACGCAGTATTTT.

The chain uses TRBV7-2 and TRBJ2-7; D might be TRBD1 (6 bases). The germline gives CDR1 SGHTA, CDR2 FQGNSA. The ends were cut back, 1 base at V and 0 bases at J, with 13 bases in the middle. This CDR3 contains 16 residues. CDR3 DNA sequence: TGTGCCAGCAGCTTAGGGCGAGCAGGGGTCTCCTACGAGCAGTACTTC. Protein: CASSLGRAGVSYEQYF.

The sample holds a few counts of this clonotype. The V and J genes are TRBV29-1 and TRBJ1-1; TRBD1 matches at 9 bases. There are 14 residues in the CDR3. Germline V gene data show CDR1 as SQVTM and CDR2 as ANQGSEA. Trimming at V came to 3 bases and at J to 5 bases, leaving 7 bases not matched to a gene. CDR3 residues: CSVEGQGSTTEAFF. CDR3 bases: TGCAGCGTTGAGGGACAGGGCTCTACGACTGAAGCTTTCTTT. Filled out from reference TRBV29-1 and TRBJ1-1, the complete variable domain reads SAVISQKPSRDICQRGTSLTIQCQVDSQVTMMFWYRQQPGQSLTLIATANQGSEATYESGFVIDKFPISRPNLTFSTLTVSNMSPEDSSIYLCSVEGQGSTTEAFFGQGTRLTVV.

The table lists this clonotype with many counts. V gene TRBV28 combines with J gene TRBJ2-2; 7 bases fit TRBD2. J lost 2 bases, V lost 6 bases, and 9 bases had no gene match. From germline, CDR1 is MDHEN and CDR2 SYDVKM. The CDR3 contains 16 residues. The CDR3 loop is CASRASGTTNTGELFF. CDR3 DNA: TGTGCCAGCAGGGCTTCCGGGACTACTAACACCGGGGAGCTGTTTTTT.

This clonotype came up a few times. The chain has TRBV20-1 and TRBJ2-7; possibly TRBD1 for D (5 bases). Per the germline V gene, CDR1 is DFQATT and CDR2 is SNEGSKA (reference sequence). V lost 3 bases and J 5 bases, leaving 8 bases between the germline ends. The CDR3 totals 11 residues. The CDR3, as DNA: TGCAGTGCTAGGAAGGGGAACGAGCAGTACGTC. Protein: CSARKGNEQYV.

CDR3 DNA: TGCAGTGCTACTAAGACAGGGTTCATCGACACTGAAGCTTTCTTT. Protein product: CSATKTGFIDTEAFF. The chain uses TRBV20-1 and TRBJ1-1, with 7 bases aligning to TRBD1. Germline loops: CDR1 DFQATT, CDR2 SNEGSKA (reference sequence). CDR3 size: 15 residues. V shed 4 bases and J 3 bases; nucleotides not matched to a gene: 11.

V gene TRBV7-9 combines with J gene TRBJ2-1; the match to TRBD2 covers 8 bases. V gave up 5 bases and J gave up 5 bases; unmatched junction bases: 11. The CDR3 is 16 residues long. Germline lookup yields CDR1 SEHNR and CDR2 FQNEAQ (reference sequence). In DNA, the CDR3 is TGTGCCAGCAGCCTAACCGGGAGGGTCCAAGACAATGAGCAGTTCTTC. Translated: CASSLTGRVQDNEQFF.

This clonotype was counted many times. The chain joins TRBV10-3 to TRBJ2-7; 7 nucleotides align to TRBD1. Germline V CDR1 and CDR2: ENHRY, SYGVKD. This CDR3 spans 14 amino acids. J was trimmed by 2 bases and V by 4 bases; bases with no gene match: 5. The CDR3 sequence: CAISGVGTAYEQYF. For the CDR3, the DNA is TGTGCCATCAGTGGAGTAGGGACAGCCTACGAGCAGTACTTC.

This clonotype occurred many times. The CDR3 protein is CASSHPGAQETQYF. The CDR3 nucleotides read TGCGCCAGCAGCCATCCGGGGGCGCAAGAGACCCAGTACTTC. The chain employs TRBV4-1 and TRBJ2-5; TRBD1 or TRBD2 may be the D gene (6 bases each). V lost 3 bases to trimming and J lost 2 bases, with 10 bases between them. Per germline, CDR1 MGHRA and CDR2 YSYEKL. This CDR3 comprises 14 residues.

Ten or more counts support this clonotype. The V call is TRBV5-1, the J call TRBJ1-1; perhaps TRBD1 as D (6 bases). CDR1 and CDR2 (germline): SGHRS, YFSETQ. Trimming shortened V by 6 bases and J by 0 bases, and 12 bases separated the two germline ends. The CDR3 length is 14 residues. The CDR3 DNA reads as TGCGCCAGCAAGGGGGAAGGGATGAACACTGAAGCTTTCTTT. Translation: CASKGEGMNTEAFF.

This clonotype was observed a handful of times. The chain has TRBV9 and TRBJ2-4, with a possible D match to TRBD1 (5 bases). Germline loops: CDR1 SGDLS, CDR2 YYNGEE. This CDR3 is built from 15 residues. Trimming removed 9 bases at V and 0 bases at J, with 16 bases between. CDR3 in amino acids: CAILTKGLAKNIQYF. The CDR3 nucleotides read TGTGCCATCCTCACCAAGGGGCTAGCCAAAAACATTCAGTACTTC.

This clonotype was observed at least ten times. CDR3 sequence (DNA): TGTGCCAGCTCACCAGGACTAGCGGAGACCCAGTACTTC. The encoded protein is CASSPGLAETQYF. V and J are TRBV18 and TRBJ2-5; 9 nucleotides match TRBD2. With V trimmed by 2 bases and J by 5 bases, 0 bases remained unmatched. CDR1 KGHSH and CDR2 LQKENI come from the germline V gene. The CDR3 covers 13 residues.

This clonotype was seen only a few times. This rearrangement joins TRBV5-1 to TRBJ2-5; D call uncertain. Trimming pared 3 bases from V and 5 bases from J, leaving 14 bases between. In germline, CDR1 is SGHRS, CDR2 YFSETQ. The CDR3 contains 14 residues. CDR3 loop: CASSSRTDGETQYF. The CDR3 DNA is TGCGCCAGCAGCTCACGGACGGATGGGGAGACCCAGTACTTC.

V is TRBV20-1 and J is TRBJ2-3; 7 positions match TRBD1. V trimming: 1 base; J trimming: 1 base; junction bases outside the gene matches: 11. The CDR3 has 17 amino acids. Germline V gives CDR1 DFQATT, CDR2 SNEGSKA (reference sequence). The CDR3 sequence: CSARGRPTGVGTDTQYF. In DNA, the CDR3 is TGCAGTGCTAGAGGACGGCCCACAGGGGTGGGCACAGATACGCAGTATTTT.

This clonotype was observed many times. V gene TRBV4-3 combines with J gene TRBJ2-1; 11 nucleotides line up with TRBD2. Unmatched junction bases numbered 14, after V lost 4 bases and J lost 9 bases. This CDR3 region has 17 residues. CDR1 and CDR2 from the germline V gene are LGHNA and YSLEER. The CDR3 DNA follows: TGCGCCAGCAGCCCCGAGGGTCTTCGACTAGCGGGATTTGAGCAGTTCTTC. This gives the protein CASSPEGLRLAGFEQFF.

This clonotype was observed a handful of times. The chain couples TRBV7-2 to TRBJ1-5; D call uncertain. The CDR3 has 13 amino acids. Trimming took off 3 bases at V and 6 bases at J, with 9 bases between the two ends. Looked up from germline, CDR1 is SGHTA and CDR2 is FQGNSA. In nucleotides, the CDR3 is TGTGCCAGCAGCTTGGCTAGATCTCAGCCCCAGCATTTT. Translating gives CASSLARSQPQHF.

The chain links TRBV10-3 to TRBJ1-2, with TRBD1 matching 8 bases. V shed 8 bases, J shed 4 bases, and the junction held 3 bases outside the gene matches. Germline-derived CDR1 and CDR2 are ENHRY and SYGVKD. There are 12 residues in the CDR3. The CDR3 DNA is TGTGCCATCGGGACAGGAGTCTATGGCTACACCTTC. Translation: CAIGTGVYGYTF.

The chain is built from TRBV12-3 or TRBV12-4 and TRBJ2-1; no clear D gene. V lost 3 bases and J 0 bases, leaving 12 bases between the germline ends. The CDR3 is 16 amino acids. Written as DNA, the CDR3 is TGTGCCAGCAGTTTGGGTCTGCCGAGCTCCTACAATGAGCAGTTCTTC. It specifies CASSLGLPSSYNEQFF.

This clonotype was seen at least ten times. The J gene is TRBJ2-4, the V gene TRBV15, with 8 positions matching TRBD2. This CDR3 has 16 amino acids. After removal of 3 bases from V and 0 bases from J, the junction contained 4 bases not matched to a gene. In germline, CDR1 is LNHNV, CDR2 YYDKDF (reference sequence). CDR3 bases: TGTGCCACCAGCAGCGGCCTAGCGGGAGCCAAAAACATTCAGTACTTC. It specifies CATSSGLAGAKNIQYF.

V and J are TRBV6-5 and TRBJ2-3, with D perhaps matching TRBD2 (5 bases). Looked up from germline, CDR1 is MNHEY and CDR2 is SVGAGI. Trimming stripped 4 bases from V and 9 bases from J, with 23 bases between. The CDR3 length is 16 residues. DNA of the CDR3: TGTGCCAGCAGTTCCACCCAGCGGAGACCCCAAGGGACGCAGTATTTT. Amino acid sequence: CASSSTQRRPQGTQYF.

Ten or more counts support this clonotype. The chain recombines TRBV29-1 with TRBJ2-1; a possible D gene is TRBD1 (7 bases). The CDR3 length is 15 residues. Trimming removed 7 bases at V and 4 bases at J, with 20 bases between. The V gene's germline CDR1 is SQVTM and CDR2 ANQGSEA. For the CDR3, the DNA is TGCAGCGCAAGGGGGCGGGGTAACCTTTACAATGAGCAGTTCTTC. Its translation: CSARGRGNLYNEQFF.

This clonotype was counted between two and nine times. The chain carries TRBV20-1 and TRBJ1-5, with D possibly being TRBD1 (6 bases). The CDR3 consists of 14 residues. Germline V CDR1 and CDR2: DFQATT, SNEGSKA (reference sequence). Trimming shortened V by 0 bases and J by 7 bases, and 13 bases separated the two germline ends. The CDR3 region has the DNA TGCAGTGCTAGAGAGGGACAAACCCAACAGCCCCAGCATTTT. Its protein product is CSAREGQTQQPQHF.

This clonotype was seen more than once but under ten times. The genes are TRBV6-5 and TRBJ2-1; 7 bases match TRBD1. Germline V gene data show CDR1 as MNHEY and CDR2 as SVGAGI. V lost 5 bases to trimming and J lost 8 bases; unmatched junction nucleotides: 3. The CDR3 extends over 12 amino acids. CDR3 sequence: CASSDRVYEQFF. The CDR3, as DNA: TGTGCCAGCAGTGACAGGGTTTATGAGCAGTTCTTC.

The rearrangement uses TRBV3-1 and TRBJ2-1; TRBD2 matches 9 bases. Germline CDR1 LGHDT, CDR2 YNNKEL (reference sequence). CDR3 length: 18 amino acids. With V trimmed by 0 bases and J by 0 bases, 6 bases remained unmatched. The CDR3: CASSQESVSGSSYNEQFF. In DNA, the CDR3 is TGTGCCAGCAGCCAAGAGAGTGTTAGCGGGAGCTCCTACAATGAGCAGTTCTTC.

This clonotype was observed a handful of times. The V call is TRBV28, the J call TRBJ1-1; D remains ambiguous. Germline-derived CDR1 and CDR2 are MDHEN and SYDVKM. Between the trimmed V and J ends, which lost 6 bases and 1 base, there was a span of 9 bases. The length of the CDR3 is 13 residues. The CDR3 protein is CASRRTANTEAFF. In DNA form, the CDR3 reads TGTGCCAGCAGACGGACGGCGAACACTGAAGCTTTCTTT.